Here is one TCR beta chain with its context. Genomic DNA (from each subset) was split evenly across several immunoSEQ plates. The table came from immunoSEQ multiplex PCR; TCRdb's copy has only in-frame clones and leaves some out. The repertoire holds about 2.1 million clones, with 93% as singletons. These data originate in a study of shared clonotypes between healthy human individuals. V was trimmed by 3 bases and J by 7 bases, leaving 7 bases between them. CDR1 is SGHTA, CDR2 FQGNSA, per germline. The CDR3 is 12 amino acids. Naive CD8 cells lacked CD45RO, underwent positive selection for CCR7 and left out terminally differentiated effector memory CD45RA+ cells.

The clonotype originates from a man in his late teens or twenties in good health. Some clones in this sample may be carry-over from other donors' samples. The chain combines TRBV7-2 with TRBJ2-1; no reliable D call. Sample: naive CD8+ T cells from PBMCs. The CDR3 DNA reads TGTGCCAGCAGCTTGTTCGGAAATGAGCAGTTCTTC. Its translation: CASSLFGNEQFF.